Below, 9 T cell receptor beta chains from the same sample are listed, as sequenced in a study of cytomegalovirus exposure and HLA in healthy donors. The PCR made use of 60 Vbeta and 13 Jbeta primers. Method: immunoSEQ multiplex PCR; TCRdb's copy keeps in-frame clones and lacks some. The sample includes 150,000 to 200,000 clones, around 83% of them seen just once. Source material: PBMCs. The receptors derive from a man in his forties or fifties in good health and CMV-seropositive.

This clone was counted only a few times. In nucleotides, the CDR3 is TGCGCCAGCAGCCACCCCCGCGGGGGGGGAACCGGGGAGCTGTTTTTT. Its translation: CASSHPRGGGTGELFF. The chain combines TRBV4-1 with TRBJ2-2; 9 nucleotides match TRBD2. Germline CDR1 reads MGHRA; CDR2 reads YSYEKL. V shed 3 bases, J shed 5 bases, and the junction held 7 bases outside the gene matches. The CDR3 is 16 residues long.

V usage is TRBV6-5 and J usage is TRBJ1-3, with unresolved D. Trimming shortened V by 8 bases and J by 0 bases, and 2 bases separated the two germline ends. This CDR3 comprises 11 residues. Germline V gene lookup returns CDR1 MNHEY and CDR2 SVGAGI. CDR3 bases: TGTGCCAGCCACTCTGGAAACACCATATATTTT. As protein: CASHSGNTIYF.

For the CDR3, the DNA is TGTGCCACCGCGGGACTAGCGGGCTACGAGCAGTACTTC. Encoded protein: CATAGLAGYEQYF. The rearrangement uses TRBV6-1 and TRBJ2-7, with 12 bases fitting TRBD2. Trimming took 10 bases from V and 3 from J; bases not matched to a gene: 4. The CDR3 runs 13 residues. Germline V gene lookup returns CDR1 MNHNS and CDR2 SASEGT.

The chain carries TRBV6-1 and TRBJ1-5; TRBD1 might be the D (6 bases). Per the germline V gene, CDR1 is MNHNS and CDR2 is SASEGT. Deletions cut 10 bases from V and 2 bases from J, with 18 bases between. The CDR3 has 15 residues. This chain's CDR3 is CAILQGANGNQPQHF. Written as DNA, the CDR3 is TGTGCCATCCTACAGGGCGCTAACGGCAATCAGCCCCAGCATTTT.

With regard to this clone: The sample contains more than one DNA sequence encoding this CDR3. The J gene is TRBJ1-1, the V gene TRBV15; possible D gene TRBD1, 6 bases. Deletions cut 0 bases from V and 11 bases from J, with 13 bases between. The length of the CDR3 is 13 residues. The V gene's germline CDR1 is LNHNV and CDR2 YYDKDF (reference sequence). For the CDR3, the DNA is TGTGCCACCAGCAGAGATGACAGGTGGGAGGCTTTCTTT. Protein sequence: CATSRDDRWEAFF. The complete variable domain, with remaining parts taken from reference TRBV15 and TRBJ1-1, reads DAMVIQNPRYQVTQFGKPVTLSCSQTLNHNVMYWYQQKSSQAPKLLFHYYDKDFNNEADTPDNFQSRRPNTSFCFLDIRSPGLGDTAMYLCATSRDDRWEAFFGQGTRLTVV.

The V call is TRBV6-6, the J call TRBJ1-5; no reliable D call. CDR1 is MNHNY and CDR2 is SVGAGI in the germline V gene (reference sequence). CDR3 length: 13 amino acids. Trimming removed 2 bases at V and 3 bases at J, with 5 bases between. In nucleotides, the CDR3 is TGTGCCAGCAGTTACGGAGACAATCAGCCCCAGCATTTT. Its protein is CASSYGDNQPQHF.

The J gene is TRBJ2-2, the V gene TRBV30, with 7 bases aligning to TRBD2. Germline V gene data show CDR1 as GTSNPN and CDR2 as SVGIG (reference sequence). With V trimmed by 2 bases and J by 2 bases, 8 bases remained unmatched. This CDR3 comprises 16 residues. The CDR3 DNA reads TGTGCCTGGAGTTCTATCGGGACTATCAACACCGGGGAGCTGTTTTTT. This translates into CAWSSIGTINTGELFF.

This clone was seen a single time. This rearrangement joins TRBV5-1 to TRBJ1-1, with D perhaps TRBD1 (5 bases). Trimming took off 4 bases at V and 4 bases at J, with 14 bases between the two ends. The CDR3 has 14 residues. Germline CDR1 is SGHRS and CDR2 is YFSETQ. The CDR3 region is CASSPSGGSTEAFF. The CDR3 coding sequence is TGCGCCAGCAGCCCCTCCGGGGGGAGCACTGAAGCTTTCTTT.

The rearrangement joins TRBV19 to TRBJ1-5; 7 bases map to TRBD1. J lost 0 bases, V lost 1 base, and 6 bases had no gene match. CDR1 and CDR2 (germline): LNHDA, SQIVND (reference sequence). The CDR3 sequence is 17 residues long. The CDR3 is CASSIGQGAFSNQPQHF. The CDR3, as DNA: TGTGCCAGTAGTATAGGACAGGGCGCCTTTAGCAATCAGCCCCAGCATTTT.